These T cell receptor beta chains were read from a single sample in a study of shared clonotypes between healthy human individuals. Generated by immunoSEQ multiplex PCR, the TCRdb table keeps only in-frame clones and is missing some. This sample has some 690,000 clones, with roughly 91% found just once. The sequenced sample was memory CD8+ T cells from PBMCs. These receptors were obtained from a man aged 18-30 years in good health. Some clones in this sample may be carry-over from other donors' samples. CDR3s include the opening cysteine and the closing phenylalanine or tryptophan. D genes are given only for firm matches.

v_call	d_call	j_call	cdr3_aa
TRBV7-3	TRBD2	TRBJ2-1	CASSQPIAGENNNEQFF
TRBV27	TRBD1	TRBJ2-1	CASVLFYGQDEQFF
TRBV2	-	TRBJ2-3	CASRFDYGADTQYF
TRBV9	TRBD1	TRBJ1-1	CASSPRDRMNTEAFF
TRBV5-4	TRBD1	TRBJ2-7	CASSAGQGPLEQYF
TRBV28	TRBD1	TRBJ1-2	CASSYDRGHGYTF
TRBV9	-	TRBJ1-2	CASETGGGYGYTF
TRBV2	TRBD2	TRBJ2-1	CASRTGTSGLSEQFF
TRBV11-1	-	TRBJ2-7	CASSPKTHQTNYEQYF
TRBV6-1	TRBD2	TRBJ2-7	CASSYTSGRSYEQYF
TRBV4-3	TRBD2	TRBJ2-7	CASSQSWLAGDEQYF
TRBV7-2	-	TRBJ1-2	CASSTRQDYGYTF
TRBV29-1	TRBD2	TRBJ2-1	CSVGWVAGEVNEQFF
TRBV27	-	TRBJ1-2	CASSLSPPYGYTF
TRBV28	TRBD2	TRBJ2-7	CASSIKSGRIYEQYF
TRBV7-9	TRBD1	TRBJ2-2	CASSLWLAGGLGGELFF
TRBV2	-	TRBJ2-3	CASLGATGNTDTQYF
TRBV7-8	TRBD2	TRBJ2-1	CASSYPGLAGGSTYNEQFF
TRBV12-5	-	TRBJ1-2	CASGLVRGGGNYGYTF
TRBV7-9	TRBD2	TRBJ2-1	CASSLHLRLAGAYEQFF
TRBV5-6	-	TRBJ1-2	CASSFRDLRDGYTF
TRBV9	TRBD2	TRBJ2-1	CASSVSGREYNEQFF